This record concerns one T cell receptor beta chain sequence. This specimen belongs to a study of blood T cell repertoires in COVID-19. Per germline, CDR1 SNHLY and CDR2 FYNNEI. Trimming at V came to 6 bases and at J to 2 bases, leaving 3 bases not matched to a gene. This CDR3 has 13 residues. Produced via immunoSEQ multiplex PCR; TCRdb's table is partial and in-frame only. Of under 130,000 clones listed, approximately 85% are singletons. The origin of this receptor is a human donor in a cohort sampled during active COVID-19. The V gene is TRBV2, the J gene TRBJ1-2, with 7 nucleotides matching TRBD1. The sample consisted of peripheral blood. The CDR3: CASSLQGNYGYTF. For the CDR3, the DNA is TGTGCCAGCAGCCTACAGGGGAACTATGGCTACACCTTC.